The present T cell receptor beta chain was sequenced within a study of long-term antiretroviral therapy in people with HIV. The run of the v3.0 immunoSEQ assay was at survey level. TCRdb's copy holds only in-frame clones and misses some; the assay was immunoSEQ multiplex PCR. The sample holds some 19,000 clones, 84% seen once. Notes on this clone: The target antigen is unknown.

General observations from the study: Collection of the blood, which took place between the mid-2000s and the late 2010s, possibly occurred under older ART regimens.

In each sample, about 0.95-10 million cryopreserved PBMC were present before DNA extraction. This receptor was identified in a man aged 18-30 years with HIV. The sample consisted of unsorted PBMCs, taken 0.9 years after starting antiretroviral therapy.

CDR3 DNA: TGTGCCAGCAGTCGGGACAGGGCTAATTCACCCCTCCACTTT. This sequence encodes CASSRDRANSPLHF. V usage is TRBV6-5 and J usage is TRBJ1-6, with 9 nucleotides matching TRBD1. Per germline, CDR1 MNHEY and CDR2 SVGAGI. The CDR3 totals 14 residues. Germline trimming cut 5 bases from V and 6 bases from J; bases unmatched to any gene: 2.